This TCR beta chain is from a study of cytomegalovirus exposure and HLA in healthy donors. Findings and caveats of the study: The HLA-A and HLA-B alleles of most subjects were reportedly predicted accurately from TCR beta sequences.

The PCR used 60 Vbeta and 13 Jbeta primers. Method: immunoSEQ multiplex PCR; TCRdb's copy keeps in-frame clones and lacks some. Of some 150,000 clones listed, roughly 84% are singletons. CDR3 size: 21 residues. CDR1 LGHNT and CDR2 FRNRAP come from the germline V gene. V dropped 0 bases and J dropped 7; count of bases not matched to a gene: 25. Healthy bone marrow donors made up the cohort. This clone was counted only a few times. Its target is not known. The chain has TRBV12-5 and TRBJ2-5; 8 nucleotides agree with TRBD2. Specimen: PBMCs. The sequence was collected from a male donor in good health and CMV-seronegative. CDR3 nucleotide sequence: TGTGCTAGTGGTTTGGTACCAGAAAAGGTACCCACGGGACTAGATCGTGGGACCCAGTACTTC. Its protein product is CASGLVPEKVPTGLDRGTQYF.